Each of the 7 T cell receptor beta chains below was sequenced from the same sample in a study of blood T cell repertoires in COVID-19. Using immunoSEQ multiplex PCR, the repertoire was profiled, and TCRdb retains in-frame clones only, with some absent. This table holds 50,000 to 55,000 clones, 70% to 85% found once. Material for sequencing was peripheral blood. These receptors were taken from a human donor in a cohort sampled during active COVID-19.

V and J are TRBV6-5 and TRBJ2-3; perhaps TRBD2 as D (6 bases). From germline, CDR1 is MNHEY and CDR2 SVGAGI. The V end was cut by 1 base, the J end by 1 base, with 9 bases between. The CDR3 covers 15 residues. Written as DNA, the CDR3 is TGTGCCAGCAGTTACTATGCGGGACGCACAGATACGCAGTATTTT. Protein sequence: CASSYYAGRTDTQYF.

This chain joins TRBV27 and TRBJ1-2; D not certain. Trimming took off 5 bases at V and 8 bases at J, with 15 bases between the two ends. This CDR3 spans 13 amino acids. The V gene's germline CDR1 is MNHEY and CDR2 SMNVEV (reference sequence). The CDR3 loop is CASSPLGGRGYTF. CDR3 in DNA: TGTGCCAGCAGTCCACTGGGAGGGCGAGGCTACACCTTC.

This clone has more than one count but fewer than ten. The CDR3 protein is CASSLAGTEFEQYF. CDR3 DNA: TGTGCCAGCAGCTTGGCCGGGACAGAATTCGAGCAGTACTTC. The V gene is TRBV5-5, the J gene TRBJ2-7; 7 bases fit TRBD1. Germline CDR1 and CDR2: SGHKS and YYEKEE (reference sequence). The CDR3 is 14 amino acids. V lost 0 bases to trimming and J lost 6 bases; unmatched junction nucleotides: 6.

This rearrangement joins TRBV3-1 (or the pseudogene TRBV3-2) to TRBJ2-5; 9 nucleotides line up with TRBD2. Per the germline V gene, CDR1 is LGHDT and CDR2 is YNNKEL (reference sequence). V shed 0 bases, J shed 5 bases, and the junction held 7 bases outside the gene matches. The CDR3 sequence is 16 residues long. In DNA form, the CDR3 reads TGTGCCAGCAGCCAAGATCCCACTAGCGGGCGGGAGACCCAGTACTTC. It translates to CASSQDPTSGRETQYF.

This rearrangement joins TRBV11-2 to TRBJ2-4; unclear D gene. The germline V gene encodes CDR1 SGHAT and CDR2 FQNNGV. This CDR3 contains 13 residues. Trimming stripped 0 bases from V and 6 bases from J, with 6 bases between. The CDR3 region is CASSLDRPNIQYF. The CDR3 DNA reads as TGTGCCAGCAGCTTAGACAGGCCAAACATTCAGTACTTC.

The CDR3 sequence is CASSPLNTGELFF. CDR3 DNA: TGTGCCAGCAGCCCCCTGAACACCGGGGAGCTGTTTTTT. V and J are TRBV3-1 (or the pseudogene TRBV3-2) and TRBJ2-2, with unresolved D. Germline-derived CDR1 and CDR2 are LGHDT and YNNKEL (reference sequence). Trimming left V 4 bases short and J 1 base short, with 4 bases between. The CDR3 sequence is 13 residues long.

J is TRBJ1-2 and V is TRBV19; 8 bases align to TRBD1. There are 15 residues in the CDR3. Germline values: CDR1 LNHDA, CDR2 SQIVND (reference sequence). V trimming: 7 bases; J trimming: 4 bases; junction bases outside the gene matches: 11. CDR3 in DNA: TGTGCCAGTAATGACAGGGGCGGCGGGCCCTATGGCTACACCTTC. Amino acids: CASNDRGGGPYGYTF.